The 7 T cell receptor beta chains listed next were all sequenced from one sample in a study of T cell changes during pregnancy in multiple sclerosis. Some clones are missing from TCRdb's copy, which holds only in-frame ones; the method was immunoSEQ multiplex PCR. This table holds more than 35,000 clones, roughly 91% found once. The input for sequencing was CD4+ T cells from peripheral blood mononuclear cells, taken in the first trimester of pregnancy. These receptors were collected from a female donor with multiple sclerosis, enrolled in a pregnancy study.

The chain uses TRBV2 and TRBJ2-3; 8 bases are a match to TRBD1. CDR1 is SNHLY and CDR2 is FYNNEI in the germline V gene. The CDR3 runs 15 residues. Losses at the gene ends were 5 bases for V and 0 bases for J; bases not matched to a gene: 4. DNA of the CDR3: TGTGCCAGCAGTCCACGGACAGGGAGCACAGATACGCAGTATTTT. Its protein product is CASSPRTGSTDTQYF.

CDR3 sequence reads: CASSPPSGTGELFF. CDR3 DNA sequence: TGTGCCAGCTCACCCCCCTCAGGCACCGGGGAGCTGTTTTTT. The chain links TRBV18 to TRBJ2-2; no firm D call. This CDR3 comprises 14 residues. V lost 3 bases and J lost 4, with 9 bases in between. Per the germline V gene, CDR1 is KGHSH and CDR2 is LQKENI.

This rearrangement joins TRBV7-9 to TRBJ2-3, with TRBD1 as a possible D gene (6 bases). The CDR3 covers 14 residues. Germline CDR1 is SEHNR and CDR2 is FQNEAQ (reference sequence). V lost 1 base and J 8 bases, leaving 13 bases between the germline ends. The CDR3 sequence: CASSLGETGLTQYF. In DNA form, the CDR3 reads TGTGCCAGCAGCTTAGGGGAAACAGGGCTTACGCAGTATTTT.

This chain uses TRBV19 with TRBJ1-1; TRBD1 matches at 7 bases. The germline V gene has CDR1 LNHDA and CDR2 SQIVND (reference sequence). The CDR3 has 15 residues. V gave up 3 bases and J gave up 0 bases; unmatched junction bases: 4. In nucleotides, the CDR3 is TGTGCCAGTAGTATCTCAGGGGGGATGAACACTGAAGCTTTCTTT. Its translation: CASSISGGMNTEAFF.

The chain joins TRBV7-2 to TRBJ2-3, with 8 bases fitting TRBD2. Germline V gene data show CDR1 as SGHTA and CDR2 as FQGNSA. The V and J ends lost 8 bases and 5 bases, in that order; junction bases with no gene match: 9. The CDR3 consists of 14 residues. The CDR3 bases are TGTGCCAGCGTCCTACGGGGGGGCCGAGATACGCAGTATTTT. This gives the protein CASVLRGGRDTQYF.

The rearrangement joins TRBV6-6 to TRBJ2-5, with D possibly TRBD2 on 6 matching bases. This CDR3 spans 15 amino acids. V was clipped by 4 bases and J by 2 bases, with 14 bases between them. CDR1 and CDR2 (germline): MNHNY, SVGAGI (reference sequence). For the CDR3, the DNA is TGTGCCAGCAGTTTCGGCGGGGCCCTACAAGAGACCCAGTACTTC. Translating it yields CASSFGGALQETQYF.

This chain joins TRBV13 and TRBJ2-5; 9 bases are a match to TRBD1. Germline loops: CDR1 PRHDT, CDR2 FYEKMQ (reference sequence). J lost 5 bases, V lost 5 bases, and 9 bases had no gene match. This CDR3 contains 15 residues. CDR3 nucleotide sequence: TGTGCCAGCAGCCCTGGACAGGGGCGTCGGGAGACCCAGTACTTC. Translated: CASSPGQGRRETQYF. The whole variable domain, filled in from reference TRBV13 and TRBJ2-5, reads AAGVIQSPRHLIKEKRETATLKCYPIPRHDTVYWYQQGPGQDPQFLISFYEKMQSDKGSIPDRFSAQQFSDYHSELNMSSLELGDSALYFCASSPGQGRRETQYFGPGTRLLVL.